This is a list of T cell receptor beta chains from one sample in a study of CD8 T cells in Susac syndrome. TCRdb reprocessed the immunoSEQ multiplex PCR reads with MiXCR, giving one entry per CDR3 protein. Of about 300,000 distinct CDR3 sequences in the sample, roughly 94% were seen once. The sequenced sample consisted of CD4+ T cells from PBMCs. The origin of the receptors is a human donor with multiple sclerosis. Each CDR3 is given with its conserved first and last residue.

>TRBV18
CASSPPRLAGGTTDTQYF
>TRBV27
CASSPQGLAGGNEQFF
>TRBV20-1
CSARVGGLHEQYF
>TRBV9
CASSSDPTGTNTEAFF
>TRBV12-3/TRBV12-4
CASSSWGQSYGYTF
>TRBV20-1
CSARGLQSSSYNEQFF
>TRBV29-1
CSVGGLAGGGRIQYF
>TRBV18
CASSPAGNGEQYF
>TRBV12-3/TRBV12-4
CASSFWEGRNEQFF
>TRBV7-9
CASSDRGQGAVEYF
>TRBV3-1
CASSQGRVGGYTF
>TRBV3-1
CASSQERGQGHEQYF
>TRBV7-9
CASSSNRGLDGVNEQFF
>TRBV20-1
CSASGQGYYEQYF
>TRBV5-4
CASSLTSGGGNEQFF
>TRBV24-1
CATSDVGSGDPPYNEQFF
>TRBV25-1
CASSGDVRQAFF
>TRBV3-1
CTSSQGYGEGRGQPQHF
>TRBV14
CASSQRIEQFF
>TRBV12-3/TRBV12-4
CASRDDRASTDTQYF
>TRBV2
CASDRELGQPQHF
>TRBV20-1
CSARRDGQAQYF
>TRBV20-1
CSAIPLRGQGAISNQPQHF
>TRBV19
CASSISLGEQFF
>TRBV19
CASTRDYGYTF
>TRBV29-1
CSVKDYWDSPLHF
>TRBV5-4
CASRRGLSRRDNEQFF
>TRBV4-1
CASSPLLAGGPDTQYF